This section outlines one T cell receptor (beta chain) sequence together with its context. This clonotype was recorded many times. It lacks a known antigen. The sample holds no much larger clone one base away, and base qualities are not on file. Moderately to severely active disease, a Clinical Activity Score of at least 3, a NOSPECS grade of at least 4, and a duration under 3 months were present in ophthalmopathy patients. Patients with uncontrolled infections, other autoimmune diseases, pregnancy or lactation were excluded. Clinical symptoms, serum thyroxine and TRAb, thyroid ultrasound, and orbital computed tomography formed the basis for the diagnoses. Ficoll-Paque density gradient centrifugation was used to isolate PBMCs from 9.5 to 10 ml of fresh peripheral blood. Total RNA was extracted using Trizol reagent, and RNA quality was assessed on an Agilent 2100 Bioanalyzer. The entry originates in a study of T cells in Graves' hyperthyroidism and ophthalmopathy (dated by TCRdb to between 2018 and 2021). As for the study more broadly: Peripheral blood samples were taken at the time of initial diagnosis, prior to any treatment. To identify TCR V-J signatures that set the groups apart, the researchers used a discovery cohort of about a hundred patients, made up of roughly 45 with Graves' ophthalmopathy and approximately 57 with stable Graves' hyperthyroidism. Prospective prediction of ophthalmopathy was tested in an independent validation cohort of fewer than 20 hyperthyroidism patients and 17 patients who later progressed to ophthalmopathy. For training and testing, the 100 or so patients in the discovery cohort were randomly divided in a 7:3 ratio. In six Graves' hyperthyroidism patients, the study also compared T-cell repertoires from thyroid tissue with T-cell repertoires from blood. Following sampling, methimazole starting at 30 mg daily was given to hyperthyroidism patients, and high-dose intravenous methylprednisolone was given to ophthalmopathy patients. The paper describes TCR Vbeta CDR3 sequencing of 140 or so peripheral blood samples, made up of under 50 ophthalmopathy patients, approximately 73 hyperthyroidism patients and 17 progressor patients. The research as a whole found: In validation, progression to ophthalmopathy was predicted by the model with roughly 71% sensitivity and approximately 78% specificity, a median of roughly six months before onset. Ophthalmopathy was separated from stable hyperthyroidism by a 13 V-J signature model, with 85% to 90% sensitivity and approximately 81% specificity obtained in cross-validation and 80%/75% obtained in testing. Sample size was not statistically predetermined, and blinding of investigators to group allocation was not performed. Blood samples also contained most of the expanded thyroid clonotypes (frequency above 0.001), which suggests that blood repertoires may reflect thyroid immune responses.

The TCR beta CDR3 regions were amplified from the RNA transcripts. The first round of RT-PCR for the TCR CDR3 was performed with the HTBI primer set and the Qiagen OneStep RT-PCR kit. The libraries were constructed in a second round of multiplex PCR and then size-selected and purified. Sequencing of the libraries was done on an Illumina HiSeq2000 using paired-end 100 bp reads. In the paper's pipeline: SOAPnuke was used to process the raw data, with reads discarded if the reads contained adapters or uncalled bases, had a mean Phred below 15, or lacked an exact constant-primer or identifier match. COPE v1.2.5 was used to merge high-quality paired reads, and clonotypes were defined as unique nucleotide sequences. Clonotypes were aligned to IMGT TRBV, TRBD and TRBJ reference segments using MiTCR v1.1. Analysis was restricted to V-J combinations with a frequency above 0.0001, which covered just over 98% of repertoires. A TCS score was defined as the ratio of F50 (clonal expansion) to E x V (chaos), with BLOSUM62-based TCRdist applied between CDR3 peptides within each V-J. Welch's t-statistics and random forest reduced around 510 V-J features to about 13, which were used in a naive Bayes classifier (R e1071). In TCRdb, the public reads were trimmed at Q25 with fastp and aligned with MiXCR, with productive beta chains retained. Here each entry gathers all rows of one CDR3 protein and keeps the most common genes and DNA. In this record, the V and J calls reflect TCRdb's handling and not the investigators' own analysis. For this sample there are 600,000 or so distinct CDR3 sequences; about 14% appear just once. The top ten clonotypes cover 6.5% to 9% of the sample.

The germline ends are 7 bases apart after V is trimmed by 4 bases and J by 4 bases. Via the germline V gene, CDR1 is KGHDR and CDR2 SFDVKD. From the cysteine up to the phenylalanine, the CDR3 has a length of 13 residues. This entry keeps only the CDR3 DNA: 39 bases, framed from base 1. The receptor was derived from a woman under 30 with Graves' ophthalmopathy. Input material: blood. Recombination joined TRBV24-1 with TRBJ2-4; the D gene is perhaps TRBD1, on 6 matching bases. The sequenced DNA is TGTGCCACCAGTGAAGGACAGAAAAACATTCAGTACTTC. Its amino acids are CATSEGQKNIQYF.